The 29 T cell receptor beta chains presented below share a single source sample, sequenced in a study of regulatory T cells in long-lasting Graves disease. Time point: persistent/refractory GD, antithyroid drugs over 5 years with positive TRAb. TCR sequences were obtained from RNA taken from PBMCs. Arm-PCR of CDR3 regions with iRepertoire HTBI primers generated TCR beta libraries. Via MiXCR, TCRdb re-called the multiplex PCR reads, giving one row per CDR3 protein. The table includes 400,000 to 500,000 distinct CDR3 sequences, over 20% detected once. Material: peripheral blood mononuclear cells (PBMCs), obtained when the disease was refractory, from a patient treated with antithyroid drugs. The source of these receptors is a female donor with Graves disease.

The chain combines TRBV30 with TRBJ2-5; D not certain. V lost 3 bases, J lost 5 bases, and 19 bases lay in between. The V gene's germline CDR1 is GTSNPN and CDR2 SVGIG (reference sequence). The CDR3 is 15 residues long. DNA for the CDR3: TGTGCCTGGAGGGTGGGCACCCGCTGGTGGGAGACCCAGTACTTC. This translates into CAWRVGTRWWETQYF.

In its sample, this clonotype was seen many times. The rearrangement uses TRBV28 and TRBJ2-7; 9 bases map to TRBD1. CDR3 size: 15 residues. Germline V lookup: CDR1 MDHEN, CDR2 SYDVKM. V lost 4 bases and J lost 6; bases outside the gene matches: 10. The CDR3 is CASSSSGTGMAEQYF. In nucleotides, the CDR3 is TGTGCCAGCAGTTCCTCCGGGACAGGGATGGCCGAGCAGTACTTC.

The chain recombines TRBV4-1 with TRBJ2-2, with 11 nucleotides matching TRBD2. CDR1 is MGHRA and CDR2 is YSYEKL in the germline V gene. The CDR3 covers 16 residues. J was trimmed by 7 bases and V by 4 bases; bases with no gene match: 8. CDR3: CASSPPRTSGHGELFF. The CDR3 DNA reads as TGCGCCAGCAGCCCCCCTAGGACTAGCGGGCACGGGGAGCTGTTTTTT.

This clonotype has a count of ten or more. V gene TRBV27 combines with J gene TRBJ1-2; D ambiguous. V gave up 3 bases and J gave up 5 bases, with 10 bases separating them. CDR1 is MNHEY, CDR2 SMNVEV, per germline (reference sequence). This CDR3 region has 13 residues. DNA of the CDR3: TGTGCCAGCAGTTTTGGGGATTCTTATGGCTACACCTTC. Translated, it gives CASSFGDSYGYTF.

This clonotype occurred many times. The genes are TRBV3-1 and TRBJ1-2; D is unclear. Germline V gene lookup returns CDR1 LGHDT and CDR2 YNNKEL (reference sequence). CDR3 length: 14 amino acids. Deletions cut 5 bases from V and 4 bases from J, with 14 bases between. The CDR3 loop is CASSEREGAYGYTF. In DNA form, the CDR3 reads TGTGCCAGCAGCGAAAGGGAGGGTGCCTATGGCTACACCTTC.

This clonotype has only one observation. Without the conserved terminal phenylalanine or tryptophan, this CDR3 likely stems from a read error. The chain recombines TRBV12-3 or TRBV12-4 with TRBJ2-5, with D possibly TRBD1 on 5 matching bases. The J call is doubtful: the DNA matches TRBJ2-7 better. This CDR3 comprises 11 residues. CDR3 DNA: TGTGCCAGCTCGCAGGGTTACGAGCAGTACCTC. It codes for CASSQGYEQYL.

This clonotype was seen a few times. The V gene is TRBV4-1, the J gene TRBJ1-2, with TRBD1 matching over 12 bases. J gave up 6 bases and V 4 bases, and 6 bases lay outside the gene matches. The germline V gene has CDR1 MGHRA and CDR2 YSYEKL. CDR3 size: 15 residues. The CDR3 loop is CASSPGQGALNGYTF. The CDR3 DNA reads as TGCGCCAGCAGCCCGGGACAGGGGGCGCTTAATGGCTACACCTTC.

The J gene is TRBJ2-2, the V gene TRBV7-2; D call uncertain. V was trimmed by 5 bases and J by 7 bases, leaving 11 bases between them. CDR1 is SGHTA and CDR2 is FQGNSA in the germline V gene. CDR3 size: 13 residues. The CDR3 sequence is CASSQALSGELFF. The CDR3 DNA reads TGTGCCAGCAGCCAGGCCCTGAGCGGGGAGCTGTTTTTT.

This clonotype was observed many times. The V and J genes are TRBV29-1 and TRBJ2-7; perhaps D is TRBD1 or TRBD2 (5 bases each). CDR3 size: 11 residues. Germline loops: CDR1 SQVTM, CDR2 ANQGSEA. With 4 bases removed from V and 8 bases from J, the gap between germline ends came to 12 bases. CDR3 loop: CSVASQGQQYF. Here the CDR3 DNA reads TGCAGCGTTGCAAGCCAGGGACAGCAGTACTTC.

In its sample, this clonotype was seen many times. The V and J genes are TRBV10-3 and TRBJ2-7, with TRBD1 matching 8 bases. The germline V gene has CDR1 ENHRY and CDR2 SYGVKD. V gave up 8 bases and J gave up 3 bases; unmatched junction bases: 3. This CDR3 is 12 amino acids long. The CDR3 sequence: CAIGGQVYEQYF. In nucleotides, the CDR3 is TGTGCCATCGGGGGACAGGTCTACGAGCAGTACTTC.

V and J are TRBV3-1 and TRBJ2-1; 9 bases fit TRBD2. Per germline, CDR1 LGHDT and CDR2 YNNKEL (reference sequence). This CDR3 comprises 18 residues. The ends lost 4 bases at V and 2 bases at J; junction bases unmatched: 12. CDR3 DNA sequence: TGTGCCAGCAGCCCCCGGGGTCAAGCGGGAGGTGCCTACAATGAGCAGTTCTTC. Its protein product is CASSPRGQAGGAYNEQFF.

This clonotype was detected a few times. This chain links TRBV30 with TRBJ2-1, with TRBD2 matching over 10 bases. V gave up 2 bases and J gave up 3 bases; unmatched junction bases: 7. Germline V gene lookup returns CDR1 GTSNPN and CDR2 SVGIG (reference sequence). This CDR3 has 16 residues. The CDR3 DNA is TGTGCCTGGAGTACAGGACTAGCGGCCCTCTACAATGAGCAGTTCTTC. It specifies CAWSTGLAALYNEQFF.

This clonotype was counted only a few times. V gene TRBV15 combines with J gene TRBJ2-5; D unresolved. Between the trimmed V and J ends, which lost 3 bases and 1 base, there was a span of 9 bases. Germline lookup yields CDR1 LNHNV and CDR2 YYDKDF (reference sequence). This CDR3 region has 14 residues. This CDR3 is CATSSPGTQETQYF. The CDR3 region has the DNA TGTGCCACCAGCAGCCCAGGTACCCAAGAGACCCAGTACTTC.

This clonotype was recorded once. The chain links TRBV5-1 to TRBJ2-5, with D possibly matching TRBD2 (5 bases). V gave up 4 bases and J gave up 3 bases, with 16 bases separating them. CDR3 length equals 15 residues. Germline V gene data show CDR1 as SGHRS and CDR2 as YFSETQ. Here the CDR3 DNA reads TGCGCCAGCAGCGGCGGGTCGCTGGGAAAAGAGACCCAGTACTTC. This translates into CASSGGSLGKETQYF. Full variable domain (remainder filled in from reference TRBV5-1 and TRBJ2-5): KAGVTQTPRYLIKTRGQQVTLSCSPISGHRSVSWYQQTPGQGLQFLFEYFSETQRNKGNFPGRFSGRQFSNSRSEMNVSTLELGDSALYLCASSGGSLGKETQYFGPGTRLLVL.

Ten or more counts support this clonotype. V usage is TRBV28 and J usage is TRBJ1-2; 9 nucleotides align to TRBD1. Germline V lookup: CDR1 MDHEN, CDR2 SYDVKM. This CDR3 contains 16 residues. J was trimmed by 7 bases and V by 4 bases; bases with no gene match: 13. CDR3 residues: CASSSTGTGIKRGYTF. The CDR3 DNA follows: TGTGCCAGCAGTTCGACCGGGACAGGGATAAAACGTGGCTACACCTTC.

This clonotype was observed many times. The J gene is TRBJ2-5, the V gene TRBV20-1, with TRBD2 matching 7 bases. V trimming: 5 bases; J trimming: 1 base; junction bases outside the gene matches: 10. The germline CDR1 and CDR2 sequences are DFQATT and SNEGSKA (reference sequence). This CDR3 has 15 amino acids. The CDR3 sequence: CSAHWGGGLQETQYF. In DNA form, the CDR3 reads TGCAGTGCTCACTGGGGGGGAGGCCTCCAAGAGACCCAGTACTTC.

This clonotype came up many times. The CDR3 DNA reads TGTGCCAGCAGTGTACACTCAGTAACCCAAGAGACCCAGTACTTC. This translates into CASSVHSVTQETQYF. This chain joins TRBV12-3 or TRBV12-4 and TRBJ2-5; D uncertain. The CDR3 has 15 amino acids. V lost 5 bases to trimming and J lost 1 base, with 14 bases between them.

This clonotype was detected many times. The chain uses TRBV28 and TRBJ2-7; 8 bases agree with TRBD1. Germline V CDR1 and CDR2: MDHEN, SYDVKM. Losses at the gene ends were 5 bases for V and 6 bases for J; bases not matched to a gene: 9. This CDR3 has 14 residues. In DNA, the CDR3 is TGTGCCAGCAGTCACCCTCTGACAGGGGCCGAGCAGTACTTC. This translates into CASSHPLTGAEQYF.

Ten or more counts support this clonotype. J is TRBJ2-7 and V is TRBV2; D may be TRBD1 (6 bases). V lost 10 bases to trimming and J lost 0 bases, with 13 bases between them. From germline, CDR1 is SNHLY and CDR2 FYNNEI. This CDR3 has 13 residues. The CDR3 region is CATRQADSYEQYF. CDR3 DNA: TGTGCCACCCGACAGGCGGACTCCTACGAGCAGTACTTC.

A word on this clonotype: A read error likely explains this, since a far larger clone differs by one base. The J gene is TRBJ2-5, the V gene TRBV27; 9 bases align to TRBD1. Germline assignment: CDR1 MNHEY and CDR2 SMNVEV (reference sequence). This CDR3 spans 16 amino acids. CDR3: CVSSLSVQGAKETQYF. As DNA, the CDR3 is TGTGTCAGCAGTTTATCGGTACAGGGGGCCAAAGAGACCCAGTACTTC.

The chain has TRBV15 and TRBJ2-7, with TRBD1 matching 8 bases. Germline values: CDR1 LNHNV, CDR2 YYDKDF (reference sequence). This CDR3 has 14 amino acids. The ends lost 3 bases at V and 0 bases at J; junction bases unmatched: 1. CDR3 nucleotides: TGTGCCACCAGCAGCGGACAGGGCTCCTACGAGCAGTACTTC. Translating it yields CATSSGQGSYEQYF.

This clonotype was counted many times. The CDR3 region has the DNA TGTGCCACCAGTGATGCCAGGGAAAGTAGTCAGCCCCAGCATTTT. Its protein is CATSDARESSQPQHF. V and J are TRBV24-1 and TRBJ1-5, with a tentative D call TRBD1 (5 bases). The CDR3 consists of 15 residues. Germline-derived CDR1 and CDR2 are KGHDR and SFDVKD. Trimming took off 3 bases at V and 6 bases at J, with 14 bases between the two ends.

The chain uses TRBV10-2 and TRBJ1-6; a weak D match, TRBD1 (5 bases). Trimming pared 9 bases from V and 7 bases from J, leaving 25 bases between. The CDR3 covers 17 residues. Germline CDR1 reads WSHSY; CDR2 reads SAAADI. For the CDR3, the DNA is TGCGCCAGTTCGGGAAGCAGGGATACCTCTTGGAATTCACCCCTCCACTTT. Translation gives CASSGSRDTSWNSPLHF.

This clonotype has just a few counts. DNA for the CDR3: TGTGCCTGGAGGGAACCATTGGGGTCTACCCGCCCCTACGAGCAGTACTTC. This codes for CAWREPLGSTRPYEQYF. The chain carries TRBV30 and TRBJ2-7; D ambiguous. The V gene's germline CDR1 is GTSNPN and CDR2 SVGIG (reference sequence). The V and J ends lost 3 bases and 2 bases respectively, with 23 bases between them. The CDR3 is made up of 17 amino acids.

This clonotype was seen a handful of times. The chain joins TRBV3-1 to TRBJ1-1, with D possibly matching TRBD1 (6 bases). Germline CDR1 is LGHDT and CDR2 is YNNKEL (reference sequence). The CDR3 is 13 amino acids. Between the trimmed V and J ends, which lost 4 bases and 6 bases, there was a span of 12 bases. This chain's CDR3 is CASSLLQGAEAFF. In DNA form, the CDR3 reads TGTGCCAGCAGCCTTTTACAGGGCGCTGAAGCTTTCTTT. Looking up the rest from reference TRBV3-1 and TRBJ1-1 gives the full variable domain: DTAVSQTPKYLVTQMGNDKSIKCEQNLGHDTMYWYKQDSKKFLKIMFSYNNKELIINETVPNRFSPKSPDKAHLNLHINSLELGDSAVYFCASSLLQGAEAFFGQGTRLTVV.

The rearrangement uses TRBV9 and TRBJ1-2; D gene unclear. The V gene's germline CDR1 is SGDLS and CDR2 YYNGEE. V gave up 0 bases and J gave up 8 bases, with 11 bases separating them. This CDR3 is built from 13 residues. This CDR3 is CASSVDSETGYTF. The CDR3 coding sequence is TGTGCCAGCAGCGTAGATTCGGAGACGGGCTACACCTTC.

This clonotype was counted at least ten times. The chain is built from TRBV28 and TRBJ1-1, with D possibly matching TRBD1 (5 bases). Trimming removed 2 bases at V and 0 bases at J, with 16 bases between. The CDR3 covers 17 residues. Germline V lookup: CDR1 MDHEN, CDR2 SYDVKM. CDR3 protein: CASSLASLGPMNTEAFF. The CDR3 DNA reads TGTGCCAGCAGTTTAGCCTCTTTGGGACCCATGAACACTGAAGCTTTCTTT.

This clonotype was counted only a few times. This chain connects TRBV19 to TRBJ1-5; TRBD1 agrees at 9 bases. The CDR3 spans 14 residues. J lost 6 bases, V lost 9 bases, and 9 bases had no gene match. The V gene's germline CDR1 is LNHDA and CDR2 SQIVND (reference sequence). CDR3 sequence reads: CASTKTGGGQPQHF. The CDR3 DNA sequence: TGTGCCAGCACAAAAACAGGGGGCGGTCAGCCCCAGCATTTT.

On this clonotype itself: This may come from a read error, since a much larger clone is one base off. CDR3 coding DNA: TGTGCCAGCAGCTTAGGGTCTACGGCGACCCAGTACTTC. As protein: CASSLGSTATQYF. The chain uses TRBV7-8 and TRBJ2-5, with no clear D. Germline V gene data show CDR1 as SGHVS and CDR2 as FQNEAQ. This CDR3 is 13 amino acids long. V was cut by 1 base and J by 7 bases, with 10 bases left in between. Supplemented by reference TRBV7-8 and TRBJ2-5, the full variable domain reads GAGVSQSPRYKVAKRGQDVALRCDPISGHVSLFWYQQALGQGPEFLTYFQNEAQLDKSGLPSDRFFAERPEGSVSTLKIQRTQQEDSAVYLCASSLGSTATQYFGPGTRLLVL.